Shown below are 2 T cell receptor beta chains from a single sample sequenced in a study of cytomegalovirus exposure and HLA in healthy donors. PCR amplification relied on 60 Vbeta primers (plus 13 Jbeta primers). Assay: immunoSEQ multiplex PCR; the TCRdb copy retains only in-frame clones and omits some. The data show approximately 100,000 clones, with more than 60% seen just once and 6.5% to 8.5% held by the top ten. Sequencing was carried out using PBMCs. These receptors were obtained from a human donor in good health.

The chain couples TRBV5-4 to TRBJ1-2; TRBD1 agrees at 7 bases. CDR1 SGHNT and CDR2 YYREEE come from the germline V gene (reference sequence). Trimming cost V 3 bases and J 0 bases; bases outside gene matches: 2. The CDR3 contains 14 residues. CDR3 region: CASSSGTANYGYTF. The CDR3 DNA reads as TGTGCCAGCAGCTCAGGGACAGCTAACTATGGCTACACCTTC.

This chain links TRBV5-5 with TRBJ2-5; the match to TRBD2 covers 7 bases. J lost 5 bases, V lost 5 bases, and 15 bases had no gene match. Germline CDR1 is SGHKS and CDR2 is YYEKEE (reference sequence). The CDR3 sequence is 16 residues long. The CDR3 sequence is CASSLSGNPGGETQYF. The DNA for the CDR3 is TGTGCCAGCAGTCTGAGCGGGAACCCAGGCGGGGAGACCCAGTACTTC.